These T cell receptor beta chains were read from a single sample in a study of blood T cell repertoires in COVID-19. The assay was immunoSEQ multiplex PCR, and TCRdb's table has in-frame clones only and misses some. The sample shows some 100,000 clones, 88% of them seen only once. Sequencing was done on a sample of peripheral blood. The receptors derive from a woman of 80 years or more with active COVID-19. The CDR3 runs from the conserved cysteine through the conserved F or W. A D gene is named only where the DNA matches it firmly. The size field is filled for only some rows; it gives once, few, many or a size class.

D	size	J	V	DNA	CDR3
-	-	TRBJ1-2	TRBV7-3	TGTGCCAGCAGCCTAAACCCAGGGGCTTTTTATGGCTACACCTTC	CASSLNPGAFYGYTF
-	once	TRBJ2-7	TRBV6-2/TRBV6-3	TGTGCCAGCAGTCAGGGGAGAAGTTTTTACGAGCAGTACTTC	CASSQGRSFYEQYF
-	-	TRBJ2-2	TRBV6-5	TGTGCCAGCAGCCGAACTAGGTCCGGGGAGCTGTTTTTT	CASSRTRSGELFF
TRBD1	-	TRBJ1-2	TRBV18	TGTGCCAGCTCACCCCAGGGACAGAACTATGGCTACACCTTC	CASSPQGQNYGYTF
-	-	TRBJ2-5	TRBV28	TGTGCCAGCAGTCCTCTCAGGTTCAGGGAGACCCAGTACTTC	CASSPLRFRETQYF
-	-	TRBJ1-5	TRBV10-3	TGTGCCATCAGTGAGGGGAGGCAGGATAGGCCCCAGCATTTT	CAISEGRQDRPQHF
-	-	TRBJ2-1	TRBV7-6	TGTGCCAGCAGCTTAGGACAGGGACTTTACAATGAGCAGTTCTTC	CASSLGQGLYNEQFF
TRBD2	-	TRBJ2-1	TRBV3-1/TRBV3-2	TGTGCCAGCAGCCAAGATACGGGGACTAGCGGGAGAGGAGGACCCGTCAACAATGAGCAGTTCTTC	CASSQDTGTSGRGGPVNNEQFF
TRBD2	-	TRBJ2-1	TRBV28	TGTGCCAGCAGTTTAGGGCGACGTAGGGACTTAATTAGCGGGAGGGCAAGGAATGAGCAGTTCTTC	CASSLGRRRDLISGRARNEQFF
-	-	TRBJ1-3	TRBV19	TGTGCCAGTAGTACCGGACGGGACTCTGGAAACACCATATATTTT	CASSTGRDSGNTIYF
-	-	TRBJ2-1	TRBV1	TGCACCAGCAGCCAAGATAGGCTAGCGGGAGCTAATGAGCAGTTCTTC	CTSSQDRLAGANEQFF
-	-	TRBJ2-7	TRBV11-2	TGTGCCAGCAGCTTAGTAAATTACTACGAGCAGTACTTC	CASSLVNYYEQYF
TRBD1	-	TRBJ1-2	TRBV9	TGTGCCAGCAGCGCCACAGGGGCGGGCTATGGCTACACCTTC	CASSATGAGYGYTF
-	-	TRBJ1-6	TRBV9	TGTGCCAGCAGCCTCCCCGGTCGGGGGGCCCTCCACTTT	CASSLPGRGALHF
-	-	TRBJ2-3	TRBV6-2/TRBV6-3	TGTGCCAGCAGTTATCCGCGGGATACGCAGTATTTT	CASSYPRDTQYF
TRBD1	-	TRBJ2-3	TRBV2	TGTGCCAGCAGTGCAGACAGGGCAATTGATACGCAGTATTTT	CASSADRAIDTQYF
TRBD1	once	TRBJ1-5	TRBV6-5	TGTGCCAGCAGCCATAAACAGGGGGACAATCAGCCCCAGCATTTT	CASSHKQGDNQPQHF
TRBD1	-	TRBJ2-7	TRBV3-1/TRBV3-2	TGTGCCAGCAGCCCGGGACAGCTCTACGAGCAGTACTTC	CASSPGQLYEQYF
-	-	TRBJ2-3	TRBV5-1	TGCGCCAGCAGCTTGGTTACGGTGGGAGGTCTGACAGATACGCAGTATTTT	CASSLVTVGGLTDTQYF
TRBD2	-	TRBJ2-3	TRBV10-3	TGTGCCATCAGAGGGCTAGCGGTCACAGATACGCAGTATTTT	CAIRGLAVTDTQYF
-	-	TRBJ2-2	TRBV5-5	TGTGCCAGCAGCTCATGGACAGTCAACACCGGGGAGCTGTTTTTT	CASSSWTVNTGELFF
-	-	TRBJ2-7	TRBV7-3	TGTGCCAGCAGCCCCGGTGGGGGCGCCAGCTACGAGCAGTACTTC	CASSPGGGASYEQYF
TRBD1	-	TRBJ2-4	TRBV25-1	TGTGCCAGCAGTGAAACAGGGGGCGCGAACATTCAGTACTTC	CASSETGGANIQYF
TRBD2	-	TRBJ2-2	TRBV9	TGTGCCAGCAGCGTAGACGCGGGAGTAACAAACACCGGGGAGCTGTTTTTT	CASSVDAGVTNTGELFF